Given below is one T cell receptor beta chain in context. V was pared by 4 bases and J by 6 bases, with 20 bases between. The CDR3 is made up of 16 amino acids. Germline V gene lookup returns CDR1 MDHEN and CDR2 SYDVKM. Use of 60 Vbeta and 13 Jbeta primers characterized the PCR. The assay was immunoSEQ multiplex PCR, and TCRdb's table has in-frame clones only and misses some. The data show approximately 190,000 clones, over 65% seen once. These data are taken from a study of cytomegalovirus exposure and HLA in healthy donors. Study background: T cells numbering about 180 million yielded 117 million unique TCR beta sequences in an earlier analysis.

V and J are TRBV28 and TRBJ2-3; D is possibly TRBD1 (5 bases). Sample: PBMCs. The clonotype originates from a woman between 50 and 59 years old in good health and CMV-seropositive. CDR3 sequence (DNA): TGTGCCAGCAGTTCATGGGGCAGGACACCGCCGGATACGCAGTATTTT. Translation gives CASSSWGRTPPDTQYF.